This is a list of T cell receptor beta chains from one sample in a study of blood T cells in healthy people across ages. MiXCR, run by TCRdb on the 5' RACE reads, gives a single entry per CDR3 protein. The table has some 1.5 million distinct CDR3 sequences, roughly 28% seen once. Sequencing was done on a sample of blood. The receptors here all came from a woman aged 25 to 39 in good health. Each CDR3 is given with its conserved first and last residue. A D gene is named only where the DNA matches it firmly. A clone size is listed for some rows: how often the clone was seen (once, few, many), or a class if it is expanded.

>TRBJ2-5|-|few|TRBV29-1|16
TGCAGCGTTGAAGACGGAACGCTGCCAGGGGAAGAGACCCAGTACTTC
CSVEDGTLPGEETQYF
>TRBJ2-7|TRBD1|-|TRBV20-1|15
TGCAGTGCTAGAGGGGGACAGGGAATAAACTACGAGCAGTACTTC
CSARGGQGINYEQYF
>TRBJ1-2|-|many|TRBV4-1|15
TGCGCCAGCAGCCATCCCCTGGCAGGGAGGTATGGCTACACCTTC
CASSHPLAGRYGYTF
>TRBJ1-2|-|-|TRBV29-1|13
TGCAGCGTTGGTCAGGGGTCTCTCTATGGCTACACCTTC
CSVGQGSLYGYTF
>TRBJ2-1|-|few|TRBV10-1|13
TGCGCCAGCAGTGAGGTCAGGCACAATGAGCAGTTCTTC
CASSEVRHNEQFF
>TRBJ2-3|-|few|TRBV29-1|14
TGCAGCGTTGAAAGCCGTCTCAGCACAGATACGCAGTATTTT
CSVESRLSTDTQYF
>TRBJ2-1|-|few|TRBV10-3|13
TGTGCCATCAAAGCCTTCTCCTACAATGAGCAGTTCTTC
CAIKAFSYNEQFF
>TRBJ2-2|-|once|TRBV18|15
TGTGCCAGCTCCCGCTCGGAGGCCGGGACCGGGGAGCTGTTTTTT
CASSRSEAGTGELFF
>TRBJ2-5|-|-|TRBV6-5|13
TGTGCCAGCAGTTACTCTGTCAGGGGCAGTCCGTACTTC
CASSYSVRGSPYF
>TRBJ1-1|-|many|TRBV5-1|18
TGCGCCAGCAGCTTGGCCTGGGGCAGGGATTGGAAAAACACTGAAGCTTTCTTT
CASSLAWGRDWKNTEAFF
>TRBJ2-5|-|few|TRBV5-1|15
TGCGCCAGCAAAACTGAACCGGGCCAGCAAGAGACCCAGTACTTC
CASKTEPGQQETQYF
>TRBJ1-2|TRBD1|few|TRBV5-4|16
TGTGCCAGCAGCTTGACCCCGGGACAGGGGGCGCGAGGCTACACCTTC
CASSLTPGQGARGYTF
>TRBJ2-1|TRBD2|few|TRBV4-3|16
TGCGCCAGCAGCCAAAACTCGGGGGGAGGGGACAATGAGCAGTTCTTC
CASSQNSGGGDNEQFF
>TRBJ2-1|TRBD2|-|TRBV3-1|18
TGTGCCAGCAGCCAAGATGGGAGACTAGCTCCGAAAGGCAATGAGCAGTTCTTC
CASSQDGRLAPKGNEQFF
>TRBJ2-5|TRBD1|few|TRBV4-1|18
TGCGCCAGCAGCCAACGAATAGGGGACAGGGGAGGTGGCGAGACCCAGTACTTC
CASSQRIGDRGGGETQYF
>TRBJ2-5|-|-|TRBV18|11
TGTTCGTCGAGGGGCTCGGAGACCCAGTACTTC
CSSRGSETQYF
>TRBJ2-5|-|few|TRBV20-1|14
TGCAGTGCTAGAGATTCCTTGAGTTCGGAGACCCAGTACTTC
CSARDSLSSETQYF
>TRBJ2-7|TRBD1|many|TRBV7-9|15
TGTGCCAGCAGCCAGGGACAGGAGAGCTCCTACGAGCAGTACTTC
CASSQGQESSYEQYF
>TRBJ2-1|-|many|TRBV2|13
TGTGCCAGCAGTGAGGCAGGTGGGAATGAGCAGTTCTTC
CASSEAGGNEQFF
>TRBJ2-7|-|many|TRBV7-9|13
TGTGCCAGCAGCCCACCACAGGGTTACGAGCAGTACTTC
CASSPPQGYEQYF
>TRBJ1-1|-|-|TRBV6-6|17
TGTGCCAGCAGTTCACAATTACCAGGGTTAGGGGGAACTGAAGCTTTCTTT
CASSSQLPGLGGTEAFF
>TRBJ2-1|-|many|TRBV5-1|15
TGCGCCAGCAGCGAGGGACACCTATCTTACAATGAGCAGTTCTTC
CASSEGHLSYNEQFF
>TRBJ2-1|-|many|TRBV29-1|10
TGCAGCGTTGGCCGCGGGGAGCAGTTCTTC
CSVGRGEQFF
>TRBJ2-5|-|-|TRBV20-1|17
TGCAGTGCTAGACCGTATCTAGGAGCAAGGGATAAAGAGACCCAGTACTTC
CSARPYLGARDKETQYF